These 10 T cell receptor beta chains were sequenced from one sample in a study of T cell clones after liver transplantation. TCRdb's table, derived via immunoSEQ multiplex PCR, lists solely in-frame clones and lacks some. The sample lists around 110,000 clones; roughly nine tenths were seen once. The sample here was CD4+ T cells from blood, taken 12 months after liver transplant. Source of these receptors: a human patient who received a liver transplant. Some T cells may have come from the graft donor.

The CDR3 sequence is CASSFPAGVLTEAFF. CDR3 nucleotides: TGTGCCAGCAGCTTTCCGGCAGGGGTTTTAACTGAAGCTTTCTTT. The rearrangement uses TRBV7-9 and TRBJ1-1; the D gene is possibly TRBD1 (6 bases). CDR3 length: 15 amino acids. V lost 3 bases and J 5 bases, leaving 16 bases between the germline ends. The germline V gene has CDR1 SEHNR and CDR2 FQNEAQ (reference sequence).

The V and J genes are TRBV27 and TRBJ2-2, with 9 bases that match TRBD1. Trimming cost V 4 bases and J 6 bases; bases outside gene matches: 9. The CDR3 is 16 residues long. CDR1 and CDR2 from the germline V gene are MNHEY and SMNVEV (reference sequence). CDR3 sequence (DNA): TGTGCCAGCAGTTACTACAGGGGGCGCGGGTCCGGGGAGCTGTTTTTT. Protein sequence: CASSYYRGRGSGELFF.

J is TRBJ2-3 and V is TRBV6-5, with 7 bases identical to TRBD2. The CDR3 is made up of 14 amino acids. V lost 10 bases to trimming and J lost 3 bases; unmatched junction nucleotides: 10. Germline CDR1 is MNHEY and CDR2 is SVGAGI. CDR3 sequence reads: CATSVGRATDTQYF. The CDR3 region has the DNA TGTGCCACCTCGGTTGGGAGGGCAACAGATACGCAGTATTTT.

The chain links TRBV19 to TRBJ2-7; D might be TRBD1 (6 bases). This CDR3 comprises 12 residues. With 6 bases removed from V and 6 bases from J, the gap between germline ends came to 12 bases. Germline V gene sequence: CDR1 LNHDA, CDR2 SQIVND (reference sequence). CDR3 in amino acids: CASSRAGVEQYF. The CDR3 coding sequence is TGTGCCAGTAGCAGGGCAGGGGTCGAGCAGTACTTC.

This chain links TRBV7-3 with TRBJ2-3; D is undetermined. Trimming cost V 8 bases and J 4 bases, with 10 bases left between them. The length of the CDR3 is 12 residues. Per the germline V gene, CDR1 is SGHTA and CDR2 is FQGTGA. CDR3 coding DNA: TGTGCCAGCGGATCGGGCCCAGATACGCAGTATTTT. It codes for CASGSGPDTQYF.

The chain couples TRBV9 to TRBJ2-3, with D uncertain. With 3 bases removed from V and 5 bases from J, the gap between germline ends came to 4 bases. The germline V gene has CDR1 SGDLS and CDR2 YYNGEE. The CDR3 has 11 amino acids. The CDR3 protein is CASSDRDTQYF. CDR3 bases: TGTGCCAGCAGCGATAGAGATACGCAGTATTTT.

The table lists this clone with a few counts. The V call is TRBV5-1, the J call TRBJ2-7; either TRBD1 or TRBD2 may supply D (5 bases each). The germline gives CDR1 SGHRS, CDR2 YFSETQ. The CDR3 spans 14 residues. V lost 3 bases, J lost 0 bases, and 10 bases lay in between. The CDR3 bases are TGCGCCAGCAGCTCGGGGCAGGACTCCTACGAGCAGTACTTC. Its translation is CASSSGQDSYEQYF.

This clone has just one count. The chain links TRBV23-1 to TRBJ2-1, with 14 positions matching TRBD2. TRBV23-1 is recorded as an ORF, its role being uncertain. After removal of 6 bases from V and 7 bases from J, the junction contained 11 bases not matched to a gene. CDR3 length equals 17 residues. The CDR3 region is CASSQGLAGARGNEQFF. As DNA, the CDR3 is TGCGCCAGCAGCCAGGGACTAGCGGGGGCACGAGGGAATGAGCAGTTCTTC.

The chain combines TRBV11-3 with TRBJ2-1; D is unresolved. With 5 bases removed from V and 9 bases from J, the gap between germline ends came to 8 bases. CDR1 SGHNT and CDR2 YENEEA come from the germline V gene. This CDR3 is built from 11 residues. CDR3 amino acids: CASSHESEQFF. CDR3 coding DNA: TGTGCCAGCAGCCACGAAAGTGAGCAGTTCTTC.

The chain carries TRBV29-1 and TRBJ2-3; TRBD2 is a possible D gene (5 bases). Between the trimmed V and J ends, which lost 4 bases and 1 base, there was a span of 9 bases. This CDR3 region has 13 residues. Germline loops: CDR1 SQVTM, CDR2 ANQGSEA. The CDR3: CSVGRIGTDTQYF. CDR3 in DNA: TGCAGCGTTGGGAGGATTGGCACAGATACGCAGTATTTT.